Listed below are T cell receptor beta chains from one sample, sequenced in a study of T cell responses to AZD1222 COVID-19 vaccine. Data came from immunoSEQ multiplex PCR; TCRdb stores just in-frame clones and leaves some out. The sample consists of fewer than 120,000 clones, around 81% of them appearing once. The sequences come from peripheral blood, collected on day 0 of AZD1222 vaccination. The receptors here all came from an adult in good health. CDR3s include the opening cysteine and the closing phenylalanine or tryptophan. D genes are given only for firm matches. Not every row has a clone size; where given, it reads once, few, many or a size class.

cdr3_length	clone_size	j_call	v_call	d_call	cdr3_aa	cdr3_nt
14	NA	TRBJ1-1	TRBV10-1	NA	CASSEHQTNTEAFF	TGCGCCAGCAGTGAACACCAGACGAACACTGAAGCTTTCTTT
15	NA	TRBJ2-7	TRBV28	TRBD1	CASSLSPRQGGEQYF	TGTGCCAGCAGTTTATCCCCCAGACAGGGGGGCGAGCAGTACTTC
14	NA	TRBJ1-5	TRBV28	NA	CATEFIRGNQPQHF	TGTGCCACCGAGTTTATCCGAGGCAATCAGCCCCAGCATTTT
15	NA	TRBJ2-7	TRBV11-2	TRBD2	CASSSNRGRTYEQYF	TGTGCCAGCAGCTCCAATCGCGGGAGGACCTACGAGCAGTACTTC
12	NA	TRBJ1-2	TRBV12-3/TRBV12-4	NA	CASTRGGGGYTF	TGTGCCAGCACCCGCGGGGGCGGTGGCTACACCTTC
17	NA	TRBJ1-6	TRBV19	NA	CASSDRGKGSYNSPLHF	TGTGCCAGTAGCGATCGGGGGAAGGGCTCCTATAATTCACCCCTCCACTTT
15	NA	TRBJ2-7	TRBV6-6	TRBD1	CASRNAKTGDHEQYF	TGTGCCAGCAGAAACGCCAAGACAGGGGACCACGAGCAGTACTTC
15	NA	TRBJ1-2	TRBV11-1	NA	CASSLARDPYYGYTF	TGTGCCAGCAGCTTAGCCCGGGACCCCTACTATGGCTACACCTTC
12	NA	TRBJ2-2	TRBV18	NA	CASSTNTGELFF	TGTGCCAGCTCAACGAACACCGGGGAGCTGTTTTTT
15	NA	TRBJ2-1	TRBV5-1	NA	CASNRARDPYNEQFF	TGCGCCAGTAACCGGGCCCGGGACCCCTACAATGAGCAGTTCTTC
15	NA	TRBJ2-1	TRBV28	NA	CASSSFAGRRILQFF	TGTGCCAGCAGTTCATTTGCAGGGAGGCGCATCCTGCAGTTCTTC
16	NA	TRBJ2-2	TRBV3-1/TRBV3-2	TRBD2	CASSRLAAINTGELFF	TGTGCCAGCAGCCGACTAGCGGCTATTAACACCGGGGAGCTGTTTTTT
15	NA	TRBJ2-3	TRBV4-3	NA	CASSLGVESTDTQYF	TGCGCCAGCAGCCTCGGGGTCGAAAGCACAGATACGCAGTATTTT
16	NA	TRBJ2-3	TRBV19	NA	CASGGLGGPPADTQYF	TGTGCCAGTGGGGGTCTCGGGGGGCCCCCCGCAGATACGCAGTATTTT
14	NA	TRBJ2-5	TRBV6-6	NA	CASSYDRPAETQYF	TGTGCCAGCAGTTACGACAGGCCCGCGGAGACCCAGTACTTC
12	NA	TRBJ1-5	TRBV12-3/TRBV12-4	NA	CASSQRLWPQHF	TGTGCCAGCAGTCAACGTTTATGGCCCCAGCATTTT
12	NA	TRBJ2-7	TRBV24-1	NA	CATSDRFGEQYF	TGTGCCACCAGTGACAGGTTTGGTGAGCAGTACTTC
14	NA	TRBJ2-1	TRBV10-2	TRBD1	CASIRSGGLGEQFF	TGCGCCAGCATCAGGTCAGGGGGCCTCGGTGAGCAGTTCTTC
15	few	TRBJ2-7	TRBV5-5	NA	CASSAQGGNSYEQYF	TGTGCCAGCAGTGCTCAAGGGGGGAACTCCTACGAGCAGTACTTC
15	NA	TRBJ2-1	TRBV5-1	NA	CASSPEGSRNNEQFF	TGCGCCAGCAGCCCAGAGGGATCTAGGAACAATGAGCAGTTCTTC
15	NA	TRBJ1-5	TRBV6-5	NA	CASSYVGGLGQPQHF	TGTGCCAGCAGTTACGTGGGGGGGCTAGGTCAGCCCCAGCATTTT
15	NA	TRBJ2-1	TRBV7-6	TRBD1	CASSLTGSSYNEQFF	TGTGCCAGCAGTTTGACAGGGAGCTCCTACAATGAGCAGTTCTTC
15	once	TRBJ1-2	TRBV29-1	TRBD1	CSAPRAGGLGYGYTF	TGCAGCGCCCCTCGGGCAGGGGGCTTAGGCTATGGCTACACCTTC
13	NA	TRBJ2-7	TRBV5-4	NA	CASSSWLGREQYF	TGTGCCAGCAGCTCCTGGCTCGGCCGCGAGCAGTACTTC
13	NA	TRBJ2-7	TRBV12-3/TRBV12-4	TRBD1	CASSLRTGGEQYF	TGTGCCAGCAGTTTGAGGACAGGGGGGGAGCAGTACTTC
15	few	TRBJ2-7	TRBV7-9	TRBD2	CASSSTSGAIYEQYF	TGTGCCAGCAGTTCCACTAGCGGGGCGATCTACGAGCAGTACTTC
10	NA	TRBJ2-1	TRBV2	TRBD2	CASGGTRQFF	TGTGCCAGCGGCGGGACTAGACAGTTCTTC
12	NA	TRBJ2-7	TRBV10-3	NA	CAISELVWEQYF	TGTGCCATCAGTGAGTTGGTTTGGGAGCAGTACTTC
14	NA	TRBJ1-2	TRBV28	NA	CASLIQGSSYGYTF	TGTGCCAGCCTCATACAGGGTTCGTCCTATGGCTACACCTTC
15	NA	TRBJ1-4	TRBV11-2	NA	CASSLGGTWGEKLFF	TGTGCCAGCAGCCTAGGAGGAACGTGGGGAGAAAAACTGTTTTTT
13	NA	TRBJ1-2	TRBV3-1/TRBV3-2	NA	CASSQAQGLLVAF	TGTGCCAGCAGCCAAGCTCAGGGCCTCTTGGTGGCCTTC
19	NA	TRBJ2-2	TRBV9	NA	CASSVAPGPDRSNTGELFF	TGTGCCAGCAGCGTAGCTCCAGGGCCCGACAGATCGAACACCGGGGAGCTGTTTTTT
17	NA	TRBJ2-5	TRBV10-3	TRBD2	CAISEPGTSPLQETQYF	TGTGCCATCAGTGAGCCGGGGACTAGCCCTCTTCAAGAGACCCAGTACTTC
16	NA	TRBJ2-7	TRBV5-4	NA	CASSPGWGGAVGEQYF	TGTGCCAGCAGCCCTGGCTGGGGGGGGGCCGTCGGGGAGCAGTACTTC
13	NA	TRBJ2-3	TRBV28	NA	CASRDSGPDTQYF	TGTGCCAGCAGGGACAGTGGGCCAGATACGCAGTATTTT
14	NA	TRBJ2-3	TRBV27	TRBD2	CATRLAGSTDTQYF	TGTGCCACTCGACTAGCGGGGTCTACAGATACGCAGTATTTT
15	NA	TRBJ2-7	TRBV5-1	NA	CASSLDHRSSYEQYF	TGCGCCAGCAGCTTGGACCACAGGAGCTCCTACGAGCAGTACTTC
14	NA	TRBJ2-7	TRBV4-1	TRBD1	CATSRRDRDYEQYF	TGCGCCACCAGCCGACGGGACAGGGACTACGAGCAGTACTTC
12	NA	TRBJ1-2	TRBV6-5	NA	CASSLGGYGYTF	TGTGCCAGCTCCCTAGGGGGCTATGGCTACACCTTC
15	few	TRBJ2-7	TRBV7-9	NA	CASSFADSGPHEQYF	TGTGCCAGCAGCTTTGCGGACAGTGGGCCGCACGAGCAGTACTTC
14	NA	TRBJ2-5	TRBV11-2	TRBD2	CASSSSTSQETQYF	TGTGCCAGCAGCTCTTCGACTAGCCAGGAGACCCAGTACTTC
14	NA	TRBJ1-2	TRBV5-1	TRBD1	CASSPGQGPYGYTF	TGCGCCAGCAGCCCGGGACAGGGACCCTATGGCTACACCTTC
14	NA	TRBJ1-3	TRBV19	NA	CASSMGTAGNTIYF	TGTGCCAGTAGTATGGGGACCGCTGGAAACACCATATATTTT
13	once	TRBJ1-5	TRBV12-3/TRBV12-4	NA	CASSSGLSQPQHF	TGTGCCAGCAGTTCAGGACTGTCCCAGCCCCAGCATTTT
11	NA	TRBJ2-7	TRBV10-3	NA	CAISETYEQYF	TGTGCCATCAGTGAGACCTACGAGCAGTACTTC
15	NA	TRBJ1-2	TRBV4-3	NA	CASSHSPGSNYGYIF	TGCGCCAGCAGCCATTCCCCGGGGTCTAACTATGGCTACATCTTC
14	NA	TRBJ2-7	TRBV2	TRBD2	CATRREGRNYEQYF	TGTGCCACCCGGAGGGAGGGACGGAACTACGAGCAGTACTTC
13	NA	TRBJ1-5	TRBV2	NA	CASSETIPQPQHF	TGTGCCAGCAGTGAGACAATTCCCCAGCCCCAGCATTTT
14	NA	TRBJ2-6	TRBV6-5	NA	CASSTGSGANVLTF	TGTGCCAGCAGCACCGGTTCTGGGGCCAACGTCCTGACTTTC
14	NA	TRBJ2-7	TRBV19	TRBD1	CASSIRDRADEQYF	TGTGCCAGTAGTATCCGGGACAGGGCTGACGAGCAGTACTTC